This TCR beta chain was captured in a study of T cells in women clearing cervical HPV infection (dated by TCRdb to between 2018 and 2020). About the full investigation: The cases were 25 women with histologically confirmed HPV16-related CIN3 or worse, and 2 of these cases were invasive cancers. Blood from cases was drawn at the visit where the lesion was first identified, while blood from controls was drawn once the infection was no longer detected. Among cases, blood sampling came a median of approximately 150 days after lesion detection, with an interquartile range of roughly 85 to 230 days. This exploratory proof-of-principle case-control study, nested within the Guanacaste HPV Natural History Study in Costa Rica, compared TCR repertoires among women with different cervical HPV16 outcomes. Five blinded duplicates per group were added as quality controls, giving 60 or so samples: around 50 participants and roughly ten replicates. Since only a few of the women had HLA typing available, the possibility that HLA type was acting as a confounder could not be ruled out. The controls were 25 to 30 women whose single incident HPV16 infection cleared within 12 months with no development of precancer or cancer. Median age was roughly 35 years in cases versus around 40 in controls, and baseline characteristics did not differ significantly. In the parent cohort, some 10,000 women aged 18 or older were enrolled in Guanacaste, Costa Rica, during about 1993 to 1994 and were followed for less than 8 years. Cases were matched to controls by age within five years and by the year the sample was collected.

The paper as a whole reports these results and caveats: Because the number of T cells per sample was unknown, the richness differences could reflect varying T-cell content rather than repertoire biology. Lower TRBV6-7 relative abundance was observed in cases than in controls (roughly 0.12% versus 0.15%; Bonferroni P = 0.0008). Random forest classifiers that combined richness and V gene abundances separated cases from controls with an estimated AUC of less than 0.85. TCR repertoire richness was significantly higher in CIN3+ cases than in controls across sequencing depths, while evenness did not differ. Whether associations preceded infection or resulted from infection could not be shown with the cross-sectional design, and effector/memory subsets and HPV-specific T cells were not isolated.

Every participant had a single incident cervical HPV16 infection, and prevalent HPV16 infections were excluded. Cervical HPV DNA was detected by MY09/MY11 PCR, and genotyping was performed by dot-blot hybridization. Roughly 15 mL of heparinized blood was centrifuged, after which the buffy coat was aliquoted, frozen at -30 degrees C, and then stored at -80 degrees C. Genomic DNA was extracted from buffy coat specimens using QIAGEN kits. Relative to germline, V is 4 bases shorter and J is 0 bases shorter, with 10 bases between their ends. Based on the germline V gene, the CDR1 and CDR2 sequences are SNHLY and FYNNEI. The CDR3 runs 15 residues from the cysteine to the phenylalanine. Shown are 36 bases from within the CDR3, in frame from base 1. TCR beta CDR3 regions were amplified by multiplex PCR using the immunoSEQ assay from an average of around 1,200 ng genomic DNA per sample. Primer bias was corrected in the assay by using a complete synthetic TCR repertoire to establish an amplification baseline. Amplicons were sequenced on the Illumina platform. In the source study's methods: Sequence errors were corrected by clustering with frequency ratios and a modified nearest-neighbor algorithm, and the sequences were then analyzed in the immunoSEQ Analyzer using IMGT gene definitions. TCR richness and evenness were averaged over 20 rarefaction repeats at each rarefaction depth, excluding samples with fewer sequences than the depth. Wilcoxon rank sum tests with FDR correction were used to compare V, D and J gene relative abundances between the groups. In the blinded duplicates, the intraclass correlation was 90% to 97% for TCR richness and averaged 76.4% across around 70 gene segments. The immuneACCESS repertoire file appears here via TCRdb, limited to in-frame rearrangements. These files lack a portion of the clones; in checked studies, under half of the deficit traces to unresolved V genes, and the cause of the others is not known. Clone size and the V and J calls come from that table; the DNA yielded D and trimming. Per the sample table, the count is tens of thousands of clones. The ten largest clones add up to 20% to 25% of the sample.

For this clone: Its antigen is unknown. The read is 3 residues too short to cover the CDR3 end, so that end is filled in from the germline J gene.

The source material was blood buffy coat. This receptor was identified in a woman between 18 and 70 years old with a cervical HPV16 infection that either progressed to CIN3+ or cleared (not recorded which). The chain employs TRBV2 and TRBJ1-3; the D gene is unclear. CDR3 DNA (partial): TGTGCCAGCAGTGTTGGAGCAGGCTCTGGAAACACC. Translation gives CASSVGAGSGNT. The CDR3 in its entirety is CASSVGAGSGNTIYF.